The rows below give T cell receptor beta chains drawn from one sample of a study of T cell repertoires in ileal Crohn's disease. The protocol was immunoSEQ multiplex PCR, while the TCRdb copy is restricted to in-frame clones and leaves out a portion. The sample lists about 16,000 clones, 93% occurring once. Sequencing was carried out using ileal tissue. The receptors originated from an adult with Crohn's disease. Each CDR3 is given with its conserved first and last residue. The order of the fields is J gene, V gene, CDR3 protein.

J: TRBJ2-7
V: TRBV7-3
CDR3: CASSGTFYEQYF

J: TRBJ1-1
V: TRBV2
CDR3: CASSEHTGRNTEAFF

J: TRBJ2-3
V: TRBV9
CDR3: CASSVGAGGARDTQYF

J: TRBJ1-2
V: TRBV2
CDR3: CASTDMTNYGYTF

J: TRBJ2-2
V: TRBV10-3
CDR3: CAIGSRAGVLFF

J: TRBJ2-5
V: TRBV13
CDR3: CASSLEAGETQYF

J: TRBJ1-1
V: TRBV29-1
CDR3: CSVHTPGGSYTEAFF

J: TRBJ1-6
V: TRBV7-8
CDR3: CASSRREMNSPLHF

J: TRBJ2-2
V: TRBV29-1
CDR3: CSVEDTASGNPDGELFF

J: TRBJ2-5
V: TRBV5-1
CDR3: CASSSLGQGQETQYF

J: TRBJ1-2
V: TRBV5-1
CDR3: CASSLDGDYGYTF

J: TRBJ2-1
V: TRBV11-2
CDR3: CASSFPGLPQFF

J: TRBJ2-1
V: TRBV4-3
CDR3: CASSQARDRGPNEQFF

J: TRBJ2-7
V: TRBV2
CDR3: CASSVDSLSSYEQYF

J: TRBJ2-3
V: TRBV7-2
CDR3: CASSHSGASTDTQYF

J: TRBJ1-5
V: TRBV2
CDR3: CASSGTGYSNQPQHF

J: TRBJ2-7
V: TRBV6-5
CDR3: CASRQGQIYEQYF

J: TRBJ2-4
V: TRBV5-5
CDR3: CASSLAGPKNIQYF

J: TRBJ2-6
V: TRBV7-8
CDR3: CASSLGEGYSGANVLTF

J: TRBJ1-2
V: TRBV27
CDR3: CASRPTGPNYGYTF

J: TRBJ2-3
V: TRBV19
CDR3: CASIDSGGTRDTQYF

J: TRBJ1-1
V: TRBV7-9
CDR3: CASSLDRANTEAFF

J: TRBJ1-2
V: TRBV7-2
CDR3: CASSSRGFGGYTF

J: TRBJ2-7
V: TRBV29-1
CDR3: CSVVRGDSYEQYF

J: TRBJ2-7
V: TRBV7-6
CDR3: CASSLLGGGRYEQYF

J: TRBJ2-1
V: TRBV18
CDR3: CASSPQFVQTHEQFF

J: TRBJ2-7
V: TRBV19
CDR3: CASSRGQAAYEQYF

J: TRBJ1-1
V: TRBV11-1
CDR3: CASSLGGPTEAFF

J: TRBJ1-5
V: TRBV4-1
CDR3: CASSQGTGGNNQPQHF

J: TRBJ1-5
V: TRBV9
CDR3: CASSAAGGNQPQHF

J: TRBJ1-1
V: TRBV19
CDR3: CASSSLGQADTEAFF

J: TRBJ1-5
V: TRBV19
CDR3: CASSIAGYPPQHF

J: TRBJ1-2
V: TRBV7-9
CDR3: CASSAGQGAYGYTF

J: TRBJ1-1
V: TRBV5-1
CDR3: CASSSIPTGGTEAFF

J: TRBJ1-2
V: TRBV5-4
CDR3: CASSGPGLNYGYTF

J: TRBJ2-3
V: TRBV19
CDR3: CASSMWAVAGVLSGHSQYF

J: TRBJ1-1
V: TRBV5-1
CDR3: CASSLIGRIDTEAFF

J: .
V: TRBV27
CDR3: CASSFLDRTHEQYF

J: TRBJ2-4
V: TRBV2
CDR3: CASRSQGGQNIQYF

J: TRBJ2-3
V: TRBV19
CDR3: CASSIGRGFSTDTQYF

J: TRBJ2-3
V: TRBV5-5
CDR3: CASREDRTFVDTQYF

J: TRBJ2-2
V: TRBV7-6
CDR3: CASSLIRGETGELFF

J: TRBJ1-1
V: TRBV10-3
CDR3: CAISDTEENTEAFF

J: TRBJ2-7
V: TRBV5-1
CDR3: CASSLGQGSSYEQYF

J: TRBJ1-2
V: TRBV7-2
CDR3: CASSLDTVKGQGAF

J: TRBJ2-7
V: TRBV6-5
CDR3: CASSRGTGDGYEQYF

J: TRBJ1-4
V: TRBV18
CDR3: CASSQTDELFF

J: TRBJ1-2
V: TRBV21-1
CDR3: CASSKDLADRGLNGYTF

J: TRBJ2-1
V: TRBV6-6
CDR3: CASSYGDRVGNEQFF

J: TRBJ1-3
V: TRBV9
CDR3: CASSGTGLAGNTIYF

J: TRBJ1-3
V: TRBV19
CDR3: CASRWAGSGNTIYF

J: TRBJ2-2
V: TRBV4-3
CDR3: CASSQVPGQGGTGELFF

J: TRBJ2-7
V: TRBV7-2
CDR3: CASSSPRTGVLEQYF

J: TRBJ2-3
V: TRBV14
CDR3: CASSGLEELGQYF

J: TRBJ2-7
V: TRBV27
CDR3: CASSPDRVPREQYF

J: TRBJ2-7
V: TRBV2
CDR3: CASSRLNLSYEQYF

J: TRBJ2-2
V: TRBV6-4
CDR3: CASRASGANTGELFF

J: TRBJ2-1
V: TRBV7-2
CDR3: CASSFASGGNEQFF